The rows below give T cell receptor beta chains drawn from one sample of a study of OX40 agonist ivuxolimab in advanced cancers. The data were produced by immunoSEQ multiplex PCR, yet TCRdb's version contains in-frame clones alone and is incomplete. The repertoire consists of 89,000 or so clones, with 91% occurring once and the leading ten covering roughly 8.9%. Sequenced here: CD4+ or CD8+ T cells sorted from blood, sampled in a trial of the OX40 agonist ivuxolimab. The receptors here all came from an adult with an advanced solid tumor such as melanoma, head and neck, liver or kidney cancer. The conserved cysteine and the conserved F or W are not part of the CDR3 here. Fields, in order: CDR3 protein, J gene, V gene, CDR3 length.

ASSFPGAEAF TRBJ1-1 TRBV7-9 10
ASSRAGDNEQF TRBJ2-1 TRBV5-4 11
ASSKGGRDSGNTIY TRBJ1-3 TRBV28 14
AWSNSYEQY TRBJ2-7 TRBV30 9
ASSLTSVGTDTQY TRBJ2-3 TRBV28 13
ASSQRDGEKLF TRBJ1-4 TRBV23-1 11
ASSLVRSTGELF TRBJ2-2 TRBV27 12
ASSLGGGQPQH TRBJ1-5 TRBV7-8 11
SAGLGEKLF TRBJ1-4 TRBV20-1 9
ASSLVWRSYNEQF TRBJ2-1 TRBV27 13
ASSLASSGHYNEQF TRBJ2-1 TRBV5-1 14
ASSGDREGHQPQH TRBJ1-5 TRBV28 13
AIKTANTEAF TRBJ1-1 TRBV10-3 10
ASSESGTVNTEAF TRBJ1-1 TRBV7-9 13
ASKGEGAQPQH TRBJ1-5 TRBV27 11
ASSIVTGNQPQH TRBJ1-5 TRBV19 12
ASSPGQGDEKLF TRBJ1-4 TRBV4-3 12
ASSPSAETQY TRBJ2-5 TRBV18 10
ASSLTTSTDTQY TRBJ2-3 TRBV7-6 12
ATSRTGTRTYNEQF TRBJ2-1 TRBV15 14
ASSSTRSYLYYGYT TRBJ1-2 TRBV28 14
ASSPALEGNQPQH TRBJ1-5 TRBV28 13
AIRGGSNTGELF TRBJ2-2 TRBV4-2 12